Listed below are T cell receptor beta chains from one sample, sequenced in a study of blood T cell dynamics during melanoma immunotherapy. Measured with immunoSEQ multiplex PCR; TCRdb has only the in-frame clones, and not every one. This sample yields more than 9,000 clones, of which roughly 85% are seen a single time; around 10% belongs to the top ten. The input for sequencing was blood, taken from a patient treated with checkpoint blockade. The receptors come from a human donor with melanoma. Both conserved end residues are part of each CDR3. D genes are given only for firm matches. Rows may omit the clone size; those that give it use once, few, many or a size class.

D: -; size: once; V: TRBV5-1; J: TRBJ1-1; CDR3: CASSLRTDPTEAFF; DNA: TGCGCCAGCAGCCTTAGGACAGATCCCACTGAAGCTTTCTTT
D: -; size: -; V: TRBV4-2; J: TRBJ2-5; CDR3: CASSQVTGREETQYF; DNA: TGTGCCAGCAGCCAGGTGACGGGACGGGAAGAGACCCAGTACTTC
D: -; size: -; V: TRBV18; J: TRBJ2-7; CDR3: CASSPTDRTVEQYF; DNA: TGTGCCAGCTCACCGACTGACAGGACAGTAGAGCAGTACTTC
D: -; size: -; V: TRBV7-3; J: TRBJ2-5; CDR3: CASSLLGPQETQYF; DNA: TGTGCCAGCAGCTTACTGGGGCCCCAAGAGACCCAGTACTTC
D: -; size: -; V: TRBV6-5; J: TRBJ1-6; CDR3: CASSSQQGPGLSPLHF; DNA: TGTGCCAGCAGTTCCCAACAGGGTCCCGGCCTTTCACCCCTCCACTTT
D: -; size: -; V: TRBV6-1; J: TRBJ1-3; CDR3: CASSEELDTIYF; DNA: TGTGCCAGCAGTGAAGAGCTGGACACCATATATTTT
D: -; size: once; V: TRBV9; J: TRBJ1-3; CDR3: CASSVELWADSGNTIYF; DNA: TGTGCCAGCAGCGTAGAACTCTGGGCAGACTCTGGAAACACCATATATTTT
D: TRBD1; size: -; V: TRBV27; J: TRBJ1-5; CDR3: CASSLGQGPYSNQPQHF; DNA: TGTGCCAGCAGTTTAGGACAGGGCCCGTATAGCAATCAGCCCCAGCATTTT
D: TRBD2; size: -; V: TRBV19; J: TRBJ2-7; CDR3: CASSVNLAGRPYEQYF; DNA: TGTGCCAGTAGCGTGAACCTAGCGGGGCGACCCTACGAGCAGTACTTC
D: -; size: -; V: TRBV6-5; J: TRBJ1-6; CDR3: CASSRSISYNSPLHF; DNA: TGTGCCAGCAGCCGCAGTATCTCCTATAATTCACCCCTCCACTTT
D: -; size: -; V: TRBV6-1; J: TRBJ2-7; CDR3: CASSVERPNDEQYF; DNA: TGTGCCAGCAGTGTGGAGAGGCCGAACGACGAGCAGTACTTC
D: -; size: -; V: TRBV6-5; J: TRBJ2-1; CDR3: CASSSAGRGRNEQFF; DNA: TGTGCCAGCAGTTCGGCGGGACGGGGACGCAATGAGCAGTTCTTC
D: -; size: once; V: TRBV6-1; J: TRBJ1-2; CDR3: CASKISGEGYTF; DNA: TGTGCCAGCAAGATATCAGGGGAAGGCTACACCTTC
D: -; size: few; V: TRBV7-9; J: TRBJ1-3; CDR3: CATKTGTTGNTIYF; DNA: TGTGCCACCAAAACGGGGACGACGGGAAACACCATATATTTT
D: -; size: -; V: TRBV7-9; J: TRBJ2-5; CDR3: CASSPGLGTQYF; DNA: TGTGCCAGCAGCCCAGGGTTAGGGACCCAGTACTTC
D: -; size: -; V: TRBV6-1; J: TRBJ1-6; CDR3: CASSGTENSPLHF; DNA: TGTGCCAGCTCCGGGACCGAAAATTCACCCCTCCACTTT
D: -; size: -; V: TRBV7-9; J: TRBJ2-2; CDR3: CASSSWGGDPGELFF; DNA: TGTGCCAGCAGTTCTTGGGGTGGGGATCCCGGGGAGCTGTTTTTT
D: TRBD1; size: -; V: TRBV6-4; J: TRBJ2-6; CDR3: CASSDSRTGYSGANVLTF; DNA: TGTGCCAGCAGTGACTCTAGGACAGGGTATTCGGGGGCCAACGTCCTGACTTTC
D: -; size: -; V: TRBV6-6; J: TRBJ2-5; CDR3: CASSYTGSRAETQYF; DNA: TGTGCCAGCAGTTACACTGGATCCCGGGCGGAGACCCAGTACTTC
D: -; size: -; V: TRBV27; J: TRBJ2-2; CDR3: CASSQLGGELFF; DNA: TGTGCCAGCAGCCAGCTAGGGGGGGAGCTGTTTTTT
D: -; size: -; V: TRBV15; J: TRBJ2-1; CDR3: CATSRDFSVQFF; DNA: TGTGCCACCAGCAGAGATTTTAGCGTGCAGTTCTTC
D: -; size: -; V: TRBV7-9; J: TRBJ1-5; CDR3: CASSLGSFRGFHSNQPQHF; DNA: TGTGCCAGCAGCTTAGGTTCTTTCCGGGGATTCCATAGCAATCAGCCCCAGCATTTT
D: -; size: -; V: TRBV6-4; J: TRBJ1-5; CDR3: CASSEQGLGQPQHF; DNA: TGTGCCAGCAGTGAACAGGGCTTAGGTCAGCCCCAGCATTTT